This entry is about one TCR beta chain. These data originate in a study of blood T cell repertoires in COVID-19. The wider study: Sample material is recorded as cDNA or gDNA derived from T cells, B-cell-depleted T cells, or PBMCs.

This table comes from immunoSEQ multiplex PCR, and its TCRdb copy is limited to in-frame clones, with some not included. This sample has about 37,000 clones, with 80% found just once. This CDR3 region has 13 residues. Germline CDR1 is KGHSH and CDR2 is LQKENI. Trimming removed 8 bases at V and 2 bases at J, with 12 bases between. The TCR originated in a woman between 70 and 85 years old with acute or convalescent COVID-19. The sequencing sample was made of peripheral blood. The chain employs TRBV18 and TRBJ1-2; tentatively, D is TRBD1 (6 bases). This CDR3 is CASTRTENYGYTF. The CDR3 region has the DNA TGTGCCAGCACGAGGACAGAAAACTATGGCTACACCTTC.